This T cell receptor (beta chain) appears in the sequencing data of a study of shared T cell receptors in the human thymus. Method: immunoSEQ multiplex PCR; TCRdb's copy keeps in-frame clones and lacks some. This sample has about 380,000 clones; 85% to 95% occur once, and the top ten carry about 0.02%. Per the germline V gene, CDR1 is GTSNPN and CDR2 is SVGIG (reference sequence). The CDR3 spans 13 residues. V dropped 3 bases and J dropped 8; count of bases not matched to a gene: 5. This clone showed up just once. The gene calls are TRBV30 and TRBJ2-1; 9 bases match TRBD1. Sequencing was done on a sample of thymocytes. The sequence was obtained from a human donor. The CDR3 region is CAWRNRGLDEQFF. The CDR3 bases are TGTGCCTGGAGGAACAGGGGGCTGGATGAGCAGTTCTTC.